This T cell receptor (beta chain) was observed in a study of beta chain features in type 1 diabetes. Overall study findings and caveats: More deletions and fewer insertions at VDJ junctions were seen in type 1 diabetes patients. Shortening that was moderate but significant affected the TCRB CDR3s of Type 1 diabetes patients in all four CD4+ subsets.

Reverse transcribing all isolated RNA meant expressed TCRB transcripts were sequenced. TCRdb keeps only in-frame clones here, not all; method: immunoSEQ multiplex PCR. The sample consists of some 350,000 clones, roughly 9.8% of them appearing once. On this clone itself: Its antigen remains unidentified.

The trim removed 1 base at V and 4 bases at J, leaving 6 bases unmatched. The CDR3 spans 15 residues. The germline V gene encodes CDR1 SGHTA and CDR2 FQGNSA. The V and J genes are TRBV7-2 and TRBJ2-7; 8 bases match TRBD1. The receptor was isolated from a man aged 25-40 years with type 1 diabetes. Material: central memory CD4+ T cells from blood. CDR3 amino acids: CASSLENRGEYEQYF. The DNA for the CDR3 is TGTGCCAGCAGCTTAGAGAACAGGGGGGAATACGAGCAGTACTTC.